The rows below give T cell receptor beta chains drawn from one sample of a study of molecular identifiers for immune sequencing clone quantification. TCRdb re-derived calls from the PCR reads in MiXCR, one entry per CDR3 protein. The sample contains 50,000 to 65,000 distinct CDR3 sequences, approximately 26% of which appear only once. Material: naive CD8+ T cells from blood, with Jurkat cell RNA spiked in. All receptors come from a human donor in good health. Some libraries in this study had Jurkat cell RNA spiked in. Each CDR3 is given with its conserved first and last residue. Each record gives: V gene, J gene, clone size, D gene, CDR3 protein, CDR3 DNA. The D gene is left open where the match is weak. The size of a clone is reported for some rows only, either as once, few or many, or as a class for expanded clones.

V: TRBV20-1
J: TRBJ2-7
size: many
D: TRBD2
CDR3: CSARPSGSYEQYF
DNA: TGCAGTGCTAGACCTAGCGGGAGTTACGAGCAGTACTTC

V: TRBV20-1
J: TRBJ2-5
size: many
D: NA
CDR3: CSAGRLETQYF
DNA: TGCAGTGCCGGCAGACTTGAGACCCAGTACTTC

V: TRBV29-1
J: TRBJ2-3
size: few
D: TRBD2
CDR3: CSADGGGLDTQYF
DNA: TGCAGCGCCGACGGGGGGGGCCTAGATACGCAGTATTTT

V: TRBV5-4
J: TRBJ2-3
size: many
D: NA
CDR3: CASSFRRGSTDTQYF
DNA: TGTGCCAGCAGCTTCCGTCGGGGAAGCACAGATACGCAGTATTTT

V: TRBV6-6
J: TRBJ2-3
size: many
D: TRBD2
CDR3: CASSLTGTSGGVSDTQYF
DNA: TGTGCCAGCAGTCTCACCGGGACTAGCGGGGGGGTGTCAGATACGCAGTATTTT

V: TRBV21-1
J: TRBJ2-5
size: many
D: NA
CDR3: CASSASPGQGETQYF
DNA: TGTGCCAGCAGCGCCAGCCCGGGACAGGGAGAGACCCAGTACTTC

V: TRBV6-1
J: TRBJ2-7
size: many
D: NA
CDR3: CASSNGASEQYF
DNA: TGTGCCAGCAGCAACGGGGCTTCGGAGCAGTACTTC

V: TRBV27
J: TRBJ2-3
size: many
D: NA
CDR3: CASSSLGVAGTDTQYF
DNA: TGTGCCAGCAGTTCCCTCGGGGTAGCGGGCACAGATACGCAGTATTTT

V: TRBV7-2
J: TRBJ2-7
size: many
D: NA
CDR3: CASRSGMDEQYF
DNA: TGTGCCAGCAGATCCGGGATGGACGAGCAGTACTTC

V: TRBV19
J: TRBJ2-2
size: many
D: NA
CDR3: CASSIGGGGDTGELFF
DNA: TGTGCCAGTAGTATTGGAGGGGGGGGAGACACCGGGGAGCTGTTTTTT

V: TRBV7-2
J: TRBJ2-1
size: many
D: TRBD2
CDR3: CASSVGLAGVKQFF
DNA: TGTGCCAGCAGCGTGGGACTAGCGGGAGTTAAGCAGTTCTTC

V: TRBV18
J: TRBJ1-5
size: many
D: NA
CDR3: CASSPPTANQPQHF
DNA: TGTGCCAGCTCACCACCGACCGCAAACCAGCCCCAGCATTTT

V: TRBV7-9
J: TRBJ2-1
size: many
D: NA
CDR3: CASSFTGSQQFF
DNA: TGTGCCAGCAGCTTTACCGGGTCTCAGCAGTTCTTC

V: TRBV6-2/TRBV6-3
J: TRBJ1-1
size: NA
D: TRBD1
CDR3: CASSLLLTGATDTEAFF
DNA: TGTGCCAGCAGTCTACTTTTGACAGGGGCTACTGACACTGAAGCCTTCTTT

V: TRBV28
J: TRBJ1-6
size: many
D: NA
CDR3: CASSFGRARTLHF
DNA: TGTGCCAGCAGTTTCGGCCGGGCGAGGACCCTCCACTTT

V: TRBV7-3
J: TRBJ2-3
size: many
D: NA
CDR3: CASSLTGGSTDTQYF
DNA: TGTGCCAGCAGCTTAACCGGGGGAAGCACAGATACGCAGTATTTT

V: TRBV7-6
J: TRBJ1-1
size: many
D: TRBD1
CDR3: CASSLATGDSTEAFF
DNA: TGTGCCAGCAGCCTAGCGACAGGGGATTCTACTGAAGCTTTCTTT

V: TRBV27
J: TRBJ2-6
size: many
D: NA
CDR3: CASRHNSGANVLTF
DNA: TGTGCCAGCAGACACAACTCTGGGGCCAACGTCCTGACTTTC

V: TRBV7-9
J: TRBJ2-1
size: NA
D: NA
CDR3: CASCSTLSAYNAHEQFF
DNA: TGTGCCAGCTGCTCCACACTATCCGCGTACAATGCCCATGAGCAGTTCTTC

V: TRBV6-5
J: TRBJ2-5
size: many
D: TRBD2
CDR3: CASSPGTSGQETQYF
DNA: TGTGCCAGCAGCCCCGGGACTAGCGGACAAGAGACCCAGTACTTC

V: TRBV19
J: TRBJ2-1
size: many
D: NA
CDR3: CASSLQSEQFF
DNA: TGTGCCAGTAGCTTGCAAAGTGAGCAGTTCTTC

V: TRBV19
J: TRBJ2-7
size: few
D: TRBD2
CDR3: CASTLAGETYEQYF
DNA: TGTGCCAGTACCCTAGCGGGCGAAACCTACGAGCAGTACTTC

V: TRBV7-6
J: TRBJ2-1
size: many
D: NA
CDR3: CASSFLSSPDDEQFF
DNA: TGTGCCAGCAGCTTTCTTAGCTCCCCGGATGATGAGCAGTTCTTC

V: TRBV7-8
J: TRBJ1-5
size: many
D: NA
CDR3: CASSSGDSPGEPQHF
DNA: TGTGCCAGCAGCTCGGGGGACTCTCCGGGTGAGCCCCAGCATTTT

V: TRBV28
J: TRBJ2-7
size: many
D: NA
CDR3: CASRYDWSAGYEQYF
DNA: TGTGCCAGCAGATATGACTGGTCGGCGGGCTACGAGCAGTACTTC

V: TRBV6-5
J: TRBJ2-3
size: many
D: NA
CDR3: CASSTFRGPSTDTQYF
DNA: TGTGCCAGCAGCACGTTCCGCGGACCTAGCACAGATACGCAGTATTTT

V: TRBV5-1
J: TRBJ1-2
size: many
D: TRBD1
CDR3: CASSPDNRDRAASYTF
DNA: TGCGCCAGCAGCCCTGATAACCGGGACAGGGCCGCGAGCTACACCTTC

V: TRBV13
J: TRBJ2-5
size: many
D: NA
CDR3: CASSPSKGLETQYF
DNA: TGTGCCAGCAGCCCCTCCAAGGGGCTGGAGACCCAGTACTTC

V: TRBV11-2
J: TRBJ1-1
size: NA
D: NA
CDR3: CASSLGLSSSTEAFF
DNA: TGTGCCAGCAGCTTAGGCCTCAGCTCGTCCACTGAAGCTTTCTTT

V: TRBV12-3/TRBV12-4
J: TRBJ2-5
size: NA
D: NA
CDR3: CASSLYRRETQYF
DNA: TGTGCCAGCAGTTTATACCGTCGAGAGACCCAGTACTTC

V: TRBV27
J: TRBJ2-7
size: many
D: TRBD2
CDR3: CASSLTSGSYEQYF
DNA: TGTGCCAGCAGTCTGACTAGCGGCTCCTACGAGCAGTACTTC

V: TRBV6-2/TRBV6-3
J: TRBJ2-1
size: many
D: NA
CDR3: CASSYIMWDEQFF
DNA: TGTGCCAGCAGTTACATTATGTGGGATGAGCAGTTCTTC